This T cell receptor (beta chain) was captured in a study of T cell responses to AZD1222 COVID-19 vaccine. Libraries were prepared by immunoSEQ multiplex PCR; TCRdb keeps only in-frame clonotypes and omits some of them. In the table there are roughly 150,000 clones, 90% to 95% of which are singletons. The germline CDR1 and CDR2 sequences are SGDLS and YYNGEE. V lost 7 bases to trimming and J lost 1 base, with 15 bases between them. CDR3 length: 15 residues. Here the sequenced sample was peripheral blood, taken 28 days after the second AZD1222 dose. The chain couples TRBV9 to TRBJ2-1; TRBD2 might be the D (6 bases). This sequence was found in an adult who received the AZD1222 COVID-19 vaccine. CDR3 protein: CASALGGVSYNEQFF. In DNA form, the CDR3 reads TGTGCCAGCGCGTTGGGCGGGGTTTCCTACAATGAGCAGTTCTTC.